This T cell receptor (beta chain) was sequenced during a study of blood T cell repertoires in COVID-19. Study context: Sources were T cells, B-cell-depleted T cells, or PBMCs; the material itself was cDNA or gDNA.

Under the authors' procedure: Reference gene primer amplification yielded estimated nucleated cell counts. TCRdb's table, derived via immunoSEQ multiplex PCR, lists solely in-frame clones and lacks some. V and J calls and clone size are copied from that table; D and trimming were computed from the DNA. The sample lists under 350,000 clones, over 80% occurring once. What was sequenced was peripheral blood. This receptor was obtained from a man aged 55-75 years who had recovered from COVID-19.

CDR3 coding DNA: TGCGCCAGCAGCTTGGACGGGTTTCCTTTTACTAACTATGGCTACACCTTC. Its translation is CASSLDGFPFTNYGYTF. V usage is TRBV5-1 and J usage is TRBJ1-2; no firm D call. CDR3 length equals 17 residues. V lost 0 bases, J lost 0 bases, and 15 bases lay in between. CDR1 SGHRS and CDR2 YFSETQ come from the germline V gene.